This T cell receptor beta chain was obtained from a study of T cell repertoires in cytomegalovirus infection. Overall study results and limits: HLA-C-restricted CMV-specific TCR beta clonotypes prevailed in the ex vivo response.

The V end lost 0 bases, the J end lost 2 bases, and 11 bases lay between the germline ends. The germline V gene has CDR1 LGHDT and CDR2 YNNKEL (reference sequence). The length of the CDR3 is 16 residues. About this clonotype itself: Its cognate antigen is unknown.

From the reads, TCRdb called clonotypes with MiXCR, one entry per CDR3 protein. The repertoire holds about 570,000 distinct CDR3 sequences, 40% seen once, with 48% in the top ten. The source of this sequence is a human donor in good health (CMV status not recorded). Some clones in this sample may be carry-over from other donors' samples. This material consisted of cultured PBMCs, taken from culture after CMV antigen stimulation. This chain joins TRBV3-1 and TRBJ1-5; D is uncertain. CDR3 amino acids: CASSQDSRMGNQPQHF. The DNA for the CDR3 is TGTGCCAGCAGCCAAGATTCGAGGATGGGCAATCAGCCCCAGCATTTT.